This record concerns one T cell receptor beta chain sequence. Its specificity is unknown. After constant-region reverse-primer amplification, full-length variable regions underwent semi-nested PCR with Nested Universal Primer A. TCRdb re-derived calls from the 5' RACE reads in MiXCR, one entry per CDR3 protein. The sample shows about 54,000 distinct CDR3 sequences, roughly 15% of them seen only once. The CDR3 sequence is 13 residues long. From germline, CDR1 is DFQATT and CDR2 SNEGSKA (reference sequence). Naive CD4+ T cells were purified with Tregs depleted by CD25. Findings and caveats of the study: Tumor Treg TCRs overlapped most with tumor naive CD4+ cells. Tumor memory CD4+ T cell TCR gene usage was found to cluster with blood and lymph node memory CD4+ cells and with lymph node naive CD4+ cells.

The sequence was obtained from a female donor with breast cancer. The specimen sequenced was naive CD4+ T cells sorted from blood. Indicated subset: naive CD4+ T cells, CD4+CD45RA+CD25-. The V and J genes are TRBV20-1 and TRBJ2-5; 7 bases are a match to TRBD2. CDR3 sequence (DNA): TGCAGCAACACCCTAGCGGTCCAAGAGACCCAGTACTTC. Its protein is CSNTLAVQETQYF.